Reported below is one T cell receptor (beta chain). Its binding antigen is unknown. No clone much larger than this one lies a single base away; base qualities are absent. The sample comes from a study of cytomegalovirus exposure and HLA in healthy donors (dated by TCRdb to about 2017). Context from the whole study: An earlier analysis of approximately 640 of the donors reported about 250 Gb of sequence data and approximately 110 million unique TCR beta sequences from about 179 million T cells. The study combined high-throughput TCR immunosequencing, statistical association of individual TCRs with disease status, and machine learning to predict cytomegalovirus infection status. Among the roughly 380 genotyped donors, under 90% belonged to the genetic ancestry cluster associated with self-reported Caucasian donors. Typing coverage varied by locus: roughly 629-640 donors for A, B, C, DRB1 and DQB1; about 520 for DQA1; more than 600 for DPA1; 450 to 480 for DPB1. Every discovery cohort repertoire had been produced on one sequencing platform. On average, approximately 250,000 unique TCR beta nucleotide sequences were sequenced per donor among 398 genotyped donors of the cohort, with about 19% of those sequences being non-productive. Along with the 666-subject first cohort, a separate validation cohort of over a hundred different subjects was used. A later genetic analysis took genome-wide SNP genotypes for about 55% of the 666 donors and used that subset as a discovery cohort. Around 300 gigabases of sequencing data and 80 million or so unique TCR sequences were included in an early release covering roughly 600 HLA-typed donors. Donor age, sex, ethnicity and CMV serostatus were compiled together with the repertoire data. Rather than drawing on any new phenotypic data, the later analysis identified candidate immune exposures from TCR beta sequences and the way those sequences occurred across donors. To study patterns of TCR occurrence, a later analysis re-analyzed previously published TCR beta repertoires from 666 donors and added high-resolution HLA genotyping. To decide whether each TCR beta V gene segment behaved as functional or pseudogenic, an earlier analysis of 587 of the donors relied on high-throughput TCR beta sequencing. Four or five DR-DQ haplotypes were handled as single units for association and clustering because linkage in the cohort was strong. The study aimed to test whether signatures of past pathogen exposure could be identified by cataloging public T cell receptors. The study used immunosequencing to profile the T cell repertoires of approximately 640 subjects and linked those repertoires to cytomegalovirus serostatus. Both class I and class II loci were covered by HLA typing, at four-digit resolution.

In total, 500 to 700 healthy bone marrow donors made up the cohort. Cohort members were all nominally healthy when sampled, although unrecorded immune exposures were likely present. The donor tested CMV seropositive, placing the donor among the roughly 300 seropositive members of the cohort. A peripheral blood sample was collected from each donor, and TCR beta sequencing was performed on peripheral blood mononuclear cells. The Qiagen DNeasy Blood Extraction Kit was used to extract genomic DNA from the blood cell samples. General conclusions and limits of the study: Specific HLA alleles were associated with 15,000 to 20,000 TCR beta sequences at a false discovery rate of 0.05 in a later analysis. The presence/absence analyses assumed that sequencing depth was roughly uniform across donors, and that assumption may not be true. Assigning TCR associations to individual alleles was difficult when HLA alleles, especially DR and DQ, strongly co-occurred. Most TCR sequences were observed very rarely across donors, whereas some public TCRs were present in many individuals. A group of highly shared sequence variants was considered likely to be a technical artifact of the sequencing pipeline. A later analysis found that HLA-associated TCR beta chains were more clonally expanded and had lower generation probabilities than equally common non-associated chains. According to a later analysis, parvovirus B19, influenza, CMV and Epstein-Barr virus appeared linked to several top co-occurrence clusters. In the study, approximately 150 TCR beta chains were listed as associated with cytomegalovirus. A later analysis found that most CMV-associated TCR beta chains appeared HLA-restricted, with HLA associations seemingly driven largely by CMV exposure. Because some donors lacked HLA typing at each locus, the association tests relied only on the typed subset. V-gene and J-gene trimming of TCR beta chains was associated with a missense DCLRE1C variant in a later genetic analysis, and the association was replicated in an independent cohort. In vitro tests confirmed that a few of the cytomegalovirus-associated TCR beta chains recognize cytomegalovirus antigens. For the cohort, immune exposure information was limited to CMV serostatus. In a later genetic analysis, fewer N-insertions in productive TCRs were reported among donors in an Asian-associated ancestry cluster than the roughly 640-donor mean. Linkage disequilibrium might explain the correlated functional status among segregating V segments, but an unknown experimental factor could not be ruled out. Because counts were too low, seventeen rarely observed V segments, including chromosome 9 orphons, were excluded from the earlier analysis of several hundred of the donors. According to a later analysis, TCR association rates differed among HLA loci, with DRB1 alleles showing the most associated TCRs and HLA-C alleles showing the fewest. Broadly in line with IMGT annotations, most TCR beta V segments showed up in productive rearrangements about 87% or about 30% of the time in an earlier analysis of 450 to 750 of the donors. In both the original and validation cohorts, the classifier was reported to diagnose cytomegalovirus status with high specificity and sensitivity. A further reported finding was that TCR beta sequences accurately predicted the HLA-A and HLA-B alleles for most subjects in the first cohort. The authors suggested that the approach could potentially be generalized to other disease states and immunological phenotypes. This cohort had only TCR beta chains sequenced, and the lack of alpha or paired-chain data limited which features could be detected.

The method behind the library was the immunoSEQ multiplex PCR assay. For the multiplex PCR, a mixture combining 60 forward primers for TCR Vbeta segments and 13 reverse primers for TCR Jbeta segments was used. A multiplex PCR assay on genomic DNA amplified the CDR3 region of rearranged TCR beta genes. The amplified TCR beta libraries were sequenced on the Illumina HiSeq System as 87-base-pair reads. The authors processed their data as follows. A later analysis tallied 75 million to 95 million unique TCR beta chains across the 660 or so repertoires, and some 10 million of those chains were shared by two or more donors. To remove PCR and sequencing errors, raw reads were error-corrected and collapsed into unique sequences using a nearest-neighbor algorithm that merged closely related sequences. CDR3 sequences were aligned to IMGT reference sequences to assign V, D and J gene segments. For a sequence to be retained, at least a six-nucleotide match to both a V gene segment and a J gene segment was required. A rearrangement was called productive if the CDR3 had no stop codons and remained in frame with V and J, and every other rearrangement was called non-productive. Following IMGT convention, CDR3 was defined as the stretch from the second conserved V-encoded cysteine up to the conserved J-encoded phenylalanine. The earlier analysis of more than 450 of the donors excluded sequences that lacked an unambiguous match to a single V gene segment. In an earlier analysis of several hundred of the donors, V segments were called functional above 56.7% productive rearrangements and were called segregating when the between-donor standard deviation exceeded 5%. A statistical classification framework was developed to diagnose cytomegalovirus status using the catalog of TCR beta chain sequences. V and J gene assignment, in a later analysis, came from comparing TCR nucleotide sequences with IMGT/GENE-DB human TR gene sequences. Using the TCRdist pipeline, a later analysis assigned CDR3 sequences along with most-parsimonious VDJ recombination scenarios. In a later analysis, every TCR beta chain was defined by the combination of its CDR3 amino acid sequence and its V-gene family, and reads without a unique V-gene family were dropped. In a later analysis, 450 to 600 highly shared, low-generation-probability nucleotide sequences were removed to address suspected cross-contamination and a sequencing artifact. A later analysis calculated a clonal expansion index for each public chain from normalized within-repertoire ranks of inferred template counts. In a later analysis, generation probabilities were computed using a VDJ recombination model fitted to out-of-frame rearrangements, and the results were checked against IGoR. In a later analysis, TCR-TCR, TCR-HLA and TCR-CMV co-occurrence was scored with hypergeometric tests, and a repertoire-size bias correction was applied to TCR pairs. False discovery rates were estimated in a later analysis by permuting HLA or CMV assignments 20 times. In a later analysis, co-occurring TCRs were grouped using DBSCAN, with TCRdist sequence similarity added in when clustering inside HLA-allele-positive subsets. For co-occurrence clustering, repertoires with fewer than 30,000 or more than 120,000 public chains were excluded, along with about five repertoires with anomalous nucleotide sharing. Imported from immuneACCESS, the table was reduced by TCRdb to in-frame sequences with V and J called. These copies leave out some clones; in studies compared against another copy, an unresolved V gene accounts for under half, and the cause of the remainder is not known. Clone size and the V and J calls come from that table; the DNA yielded D and trimming. Here the sample has 85,000 to 130,000 clones; approximately 72% occur a single time. The top ten clones comprise around an eighth of the sample.

The receptor comes from a male donor in good health and CMV-seropositive. What was sequenced was PBMCs.

CDR3 sequence: CASSLRDRGTTEAFF. In nucleotide form, the sequence is TGCGCCAGCAGCCTCCGGGACAGGGGGACTACTGAAGCTTTCTTT. The chain uses TRBV5-1 and TRBJ1-1; 11 bases in the middle match TRBD1. The CDR1 and CDR2 encoded by the germline V gene are SGHRS and YFSETQ. The CDR3 has 15 amino acids, counting the end cysteine and phenylalanine. The retained sequence is limited to the CDR3, 45 bases, with the frame set at the first base. V loses 4 bases at its end and J loses 5 bases; junction bases beyond the gene matches: 7.